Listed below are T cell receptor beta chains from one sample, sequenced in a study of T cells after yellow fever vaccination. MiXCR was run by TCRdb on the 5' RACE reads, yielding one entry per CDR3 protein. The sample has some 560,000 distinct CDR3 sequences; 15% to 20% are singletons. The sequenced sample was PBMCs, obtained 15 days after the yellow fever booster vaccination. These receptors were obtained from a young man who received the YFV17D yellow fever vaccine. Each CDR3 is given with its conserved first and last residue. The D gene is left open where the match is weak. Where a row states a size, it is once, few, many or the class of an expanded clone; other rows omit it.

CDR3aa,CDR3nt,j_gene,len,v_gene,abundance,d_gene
CANLAGVSTDTQYF,TGTGCCAACCTAGCGGGAGTCAGCACAGATACGCAGTATTTT,TRBJ2-3,14,TRBV2,few,TRBD2
CASSPAGDTEAFF,TGTGCCAGCAGCCCAGCCGGGGACACTGAAGCTTTCTTT,TRBJ1-1,13,TRBV12-3/TRBV12-4,-,-
CASSLGQGIHQPQHF,TGTGCCAGCAGCTTAGGACAGGGAATCCATCAGCCCCAGCATTTT,TRBJ1-5,15,TRBV11-1,-,TRBD1
CAWSVFGQPQHF,TGTGCCTGGAGTGTCTTCGGACAGCCCCAGCATTTT,TRBJ1-5,12,TRBV30,few,-
CASSYPINEQFF,TGTGCCAGCAGCTACCCTATCAATGAGCAGTTCTTC,TRBJ2-1,12,TRBV7-9,once,-
CATSRDPGVSYNEQFF,TGTGCCACCAGCAGAGACCCGGGTGTCTCCTACAATGAGCAGTTCTTC,TRBJ2-1,16,TRBV15,-,-
CASSPGGPQWAQYF,TGTGCCAGCAGCCCTGGTGGCCCCCAGTGGGCCCAGTACTTC,TRBJ2-5,14,TRBV7-2,few,-
CASSPLGLAGAEQYF,TGTGCCAGCAGTCCGCTCGGACTAGCGGGAGCCGAGCAGTACTTC,TRBJ2-7,15,TRBV7-9,few,TRBD2
CASSSRWGEQYF,TGTGCCAGCAGCTCCCGATGGGGCGAGCAGTACTTC,TRBJ2-7,12,TRBV11-2,few,-
CASSPFSGAITDTQYF,TGTGCCAGCAGTCCCTTCTCGGGGGCCATCACAGATACGCAGTATTTT,TRBJ2-3,16,TRBV28,-,-
CASSQIRNTGELFF,TGCGCCAGCAGCCAAATCAGAAACACCGGGGAGCTGTTTTTT,TRBJ2-2,14,TRBV4-1,-,-
CAIRATTDTQYF,TGTGCCATCAGGGCAACCACAGATACGCAGTATTTT,TRBJ2-3,12,TRBV10-3,-,-
CATSINPGLAEYEQYF,TGTGCCACCAGCATCAATCCGGGACTAGCGGAGTACGAGCAGTACTTC,TRBJ2-7,16,TRBV15,few,TRBD2
CASSYTRRAYEQYF,TGTGCCAGCAGTTACACAAGACGAGCCTACGAGCAGTACTTC,TRBJ2-7,14,TRBV6-5,few,-
CASSSDTGANVLTF,TGTGCCAGCAGTTCGGACACTGGGGCCAACGTCCTGACTTTC,TRBJ2-6,14,TRBV2,-,-
CASSPLANTADTQYF,TGTGCCAGCAGCCCTTTGGCCAACACGGCAGATACGCAGTATTTT,TRBJ2-3,15,TRBV12-3/TRBV12-4,-,-
CASSLVVAGDYEQYF,TGCGCCAGCAGCTTGGTAGTAGCGGGAGATTACGAGCAGTACTTC,TRBJ2-7,15,TRBV5-1,few,TRBD2
CASSLARGTFEHF,TGTGCCAGCAGTTTGGCCAGGGGGACGTTTGAGCATTTT,TRBJ1-5,13,TRBV12-3/TRBV12-4,-,TRBD1
CASSQRILADNTGELFF,TGCGCCAGCAGCCAGAGGATACTAGCGGATAACACCGGGGAGCTGTTTTTT,TRBJ2-2,17,TRBV5-1,-,TRBD2
CASDPGDRYTDTQYF,TGCGCCAGCGACCCGGGAGACAGATACACAGATACGCAGTATTTT,TRBJ2-3,15,TRBV5-1,-,-
CASSFRALSGTGELFF,TGTGCCAGCAGCTTCCGAGCCCTAAGTGGCACCGGGGAGCTGTTTTTT,TRBJ2-2,16,TRBV11-2,-,-
CASSSFAGGLHNEQFF,TGTGCCAGCAGCTCGTTCGCGGGAGGGCTCCACAATGAGCAGTTCTTC,TRBJ2-1,16,TRBV11-2,-,TRBD2
CSARVAGGSGANVLTF,TGCAGTGCTAGAGTGGCGGGAGGGTCTGGGGCCAACGTCCTGACTTTC,TRBJ2-6,16,TRBV20-1,-,TRBD2
CASSLGQGSFNEKLFF,TGCGCCAGCAGCTTGGGACAAGGGTCTTTTAATGAAAAACTGTTTTTT,TRBJ1-4,16,TRBV5-1,few,-
CASSAGPYNEQFF,TGCGCCAGCAGCGCGGGACCCTACAATGAGCAGTTCTTC,TRBJ2-1,13,TRBV10-1,few,-
CASSLEAGPFYEQYF,TGTGCCAGCAGCTTAGAGGCGGGACCCTTCTACGAGCAGTACTTC,TRBJ2-7,15,TRBV7-2,-,-
CASSYGIEAFF,TGTGCCAGCAGTTATGGGATAGAAGCTTTCTTT,TRBJ1-1,11,TRBV6-6,-,-
CASSQRRNYNEQFF,TGTGCCAGCAGCCAGCGGCGTAACTACAATGAGCAGTTCTTC,TRBJ2-1,14,TRBV12-3/TRBV12-4,many,-
CSAPDLLGATGGYTF,TGCAGTGCTCCCGACCTCTTGGGTGCGACGGGCGGCTACACCTTC,TRBJ1-2,15,TRBV20-1,many,-
CSALLTGTVTYNEQFF,TGCAGTGCTCTACTAACCGGGACAGTCACCTACAATGAGCAGTTCTTC,TRBJ2-1,16,TRBV20-1,few,TRBD1
CASSVTSWYEQFF,TGTGCCAGCAGCGTAACTAGCTGGTATGAGCAGTTCTTC,TRBJ2-1,13,TRBV9,-,-
CSASRDWGDTRYF,TGCAGTGCTAGCAGGGATTGGGGAGATACGCGGTATTTT,TRBJ2-3,13,TRBV20-1,-,-
CSASLRETGTDTQYF,TGCAGTGCTAGTTTGCGGGAGACCGGTACAGATACGCAGTATTTT,TRBJ2-3,15,TRBV20-1,-,TRBD2
CGLRVDTQYF,TGCGGCTTGCGGGTAGATACGCAGTATTTT,TRBJ2-3,10,TRBV29-1,few,-
CASIDREPRGNEQFF,TGTGCCAGCATTGACAGGGAACCCAGGGGGAATGAGCAGTTCTTC,TRBJ2-1,15,TRBV28,few,TRBD1
CASSLTLSIQYF,TGCGCCAGCAGCTTAACCCTCTCCATTCAGTACTTC,TRBJ2-4,12,TRBV5-1,few,-
CASSWTGGHEQYF,TGCGCCAGCAGTTGGACAGGGGGACACGAGCAGTACTTC,TRBJ2-7,13,TRBV5-1,-,TRBD1
CASSLISGGSTDTQYF,TGTGCCAGCTCACTGATTTCAGGGGGCTCGACAGATACGCAGTATTTT,TRBJ2-3,16,TRBV18,-,TRBD1
CSAARTLNTEAFF,TGCAGTGCTGCCAGGACCCTGAACACTGAAGCTTTCTTT,TRBJ1-1,13,TRBV20-1,few,-
CASSSGQRFLYEQFF,TGTGCCAGCAGTTCCGGACAGCGCTTTCTGTATGAGCAGTTCTTC,TRBJ2-1,15,TRBV27,-,-
CASRGLAGGATQYF,TGTGCCAGCAGAGGACTAGCGGGAGGAGCTACGCAGTATTTT,TRBJ2-3,14,TRBV6-2/TRBV6-3,few,TRBD2
CASSVTSGGVPSEQFF,TGCGCCAGCAGCGTCACTAGCGGGGGCGTCCCCTCTGAGCAGTTCTTC,TRBJ2-1,16,TRBV5-1,-,TRBD2
CASSEPTRPQYF,TGTGCCAGCAGTGAACCAACTCGGCCCCAGTACTTC,TRBJ2-5,12,TRBV25-1,few,-
CASSLVEAGSETQYF,TGTGCCAGCAGCTTGGTTGAAGCGGGCAGTGAGACCCAGTACTTC,TRBJ2-5,15,TRBV5-4,few,-
CAWSVREKLFF,TGTGCCTGGAGTGTCAGAGAAAAACTGTTTTTT,TRBJ1-4,11,TRBV30,few,-